Below are 3 T cell receptor beta chains sequenced from a single sample in a study of cytomegalovirus exposure and HLA in healthy donors (dated by TCRdb to about 2017). The library relied on the immunoSEQ multiplex PCR assay. A mixture of 60 forward primers for TCR Vbeta segments and 13 reverse primers for TCR Jbeta segments was used in the multiplex PCR. Sourced from immuneACCESS, this table was stored by TCRdb with only in-frame sequences that have V and J called. A share of the clones is absent; for the studies checked, an unresolved V gene accounts for under half, and the remainder has no known explanation. The sample table lists about 200,000 clones, roughly 85% of them with a count of one. The ten largest account for 1.7% of the sample. The sequencing input was PBMCs. These TCRs come from a woman between 18 and 29 years old in good health and CMV-seronegative.

This clone has only one observation. V usage is TRBV5-1 and J usage is TRBJ2-3, with 8 bases fitting TRBD1. Per germline, CDR1 SGHRS and CDR2 YFSETQ. This CDR3 spans 14 amino acids. With V trimmed by 3 bases and J by 4 bases, 4 bases remained unmatched. CDR3 amino acids: CASSSGQGSDTQYF. The DNA for the CDR3 is TGCGCCAGCAGCTCAGGACAGGGATCAGATACGCAGTATTTT. Variable domain in full (rest from reference TRBV5-1 and TRBJ2-3): KAGVTQTPRYLIKTRGQQVTLSCSPISGHRSVSWYQQTPGQGLQFLFEYFSETQRNKGNFPGRFSGRQFSNSRSEMNVSTLELGDSALYLCASSSGQGSDTQYFGPGTRLTVL.

The chain joins TRBV27 to TRBJ1-2; D remains unclear. Germline CDR1 is MNHEY and CDR2 is SMNVEV (reference sequence). V lost 5 bases to trimming and J lost 2 bases, with 15 bases between them. This CDR3 has 15 amino acids. The CDR3 loop reads CASSLTTQLNYGYTF. Written as DNA, the CDR3 is TGTGCCAGCAGTCTAACCACACAGCTAAACTATGGCTACACCTTC.

The chain uses TRBV9 and TRBJ1-3; D unclear. Per germline, CDR1 SGDLS and CDR2 YYNGEE. The V end lost 0 bases, the J end lost 2 bases, and 12 bases lay between the germline ends. There are 16 residues in the CDR3. CDR3 coding DNA: TGTGCCAGCAGCGTAGATGTATTGGTAGCTGGAAACACCATATATTTT. Protein sequence: CASSVDVLVAGNTIYF.